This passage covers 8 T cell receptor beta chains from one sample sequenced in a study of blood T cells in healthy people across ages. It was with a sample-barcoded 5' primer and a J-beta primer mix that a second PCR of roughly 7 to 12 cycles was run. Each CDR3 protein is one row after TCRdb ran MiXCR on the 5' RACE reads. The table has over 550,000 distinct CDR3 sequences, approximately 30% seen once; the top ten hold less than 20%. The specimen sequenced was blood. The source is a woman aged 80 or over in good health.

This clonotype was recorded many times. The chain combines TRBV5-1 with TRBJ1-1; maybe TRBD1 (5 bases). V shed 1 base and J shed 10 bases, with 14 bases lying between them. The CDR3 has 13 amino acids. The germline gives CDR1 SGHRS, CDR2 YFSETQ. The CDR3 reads CASSLTGVQGAFF. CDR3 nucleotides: TGCGCCAGCAGCTTGACGGGAGTGCAGGGAGCTTTCTTT.

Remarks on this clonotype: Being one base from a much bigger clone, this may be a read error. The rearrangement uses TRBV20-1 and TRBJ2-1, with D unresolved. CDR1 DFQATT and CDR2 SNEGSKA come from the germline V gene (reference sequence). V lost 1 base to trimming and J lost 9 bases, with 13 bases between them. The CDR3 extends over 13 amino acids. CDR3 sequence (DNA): TGCAGTGCTAGAGCCCCAGGCACGGCTGAGCAGTTCTTC. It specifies CSARAPGTAEQFF.

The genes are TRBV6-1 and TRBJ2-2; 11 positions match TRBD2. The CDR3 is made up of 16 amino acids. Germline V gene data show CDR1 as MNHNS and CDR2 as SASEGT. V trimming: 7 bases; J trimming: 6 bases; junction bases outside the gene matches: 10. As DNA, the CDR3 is TGTGCCAGCACCGAATCATCGGGACTAGCGGCCGGGGAGCTGTTTTTT. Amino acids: CASTESSGLAAGELFF.

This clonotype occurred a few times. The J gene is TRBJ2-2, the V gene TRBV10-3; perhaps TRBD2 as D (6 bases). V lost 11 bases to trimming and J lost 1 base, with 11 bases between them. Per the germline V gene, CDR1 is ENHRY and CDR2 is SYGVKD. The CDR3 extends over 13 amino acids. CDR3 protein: CAGRDLNTGELFF. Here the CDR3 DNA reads TGTGCCGGCCGGGACTTGAACACCGGGGAGCTGTTTTTT.

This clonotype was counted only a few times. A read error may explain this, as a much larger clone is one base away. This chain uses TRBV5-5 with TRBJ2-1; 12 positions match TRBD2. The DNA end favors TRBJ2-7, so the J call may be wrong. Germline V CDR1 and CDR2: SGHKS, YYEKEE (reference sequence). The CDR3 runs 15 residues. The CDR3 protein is CASSLPSGGDNEQYF. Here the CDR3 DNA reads TGTGCCAGCAGCCTACCTAGCGGGGGGGACAATGAGCAGTACTTC.

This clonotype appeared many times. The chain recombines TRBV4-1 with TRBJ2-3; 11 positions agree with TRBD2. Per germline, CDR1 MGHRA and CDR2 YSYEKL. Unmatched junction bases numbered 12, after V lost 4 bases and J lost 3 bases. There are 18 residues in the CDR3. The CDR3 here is CASSPHWASGGSTDTQYF. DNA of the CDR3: TGCGCCAGCAGCCCCCATTGGGCTAGCGGGGGGAGTACAGATACGCAGTATTTT.

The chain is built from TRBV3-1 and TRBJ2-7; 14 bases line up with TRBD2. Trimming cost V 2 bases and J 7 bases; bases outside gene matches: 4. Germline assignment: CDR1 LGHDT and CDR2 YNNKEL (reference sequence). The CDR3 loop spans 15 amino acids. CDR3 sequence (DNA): TGTGCCAGCAGCCAAAGACTAGCGGGGGGGGGTGAGCAGTACTTC. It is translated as CASSQRLAGGGEQYF.

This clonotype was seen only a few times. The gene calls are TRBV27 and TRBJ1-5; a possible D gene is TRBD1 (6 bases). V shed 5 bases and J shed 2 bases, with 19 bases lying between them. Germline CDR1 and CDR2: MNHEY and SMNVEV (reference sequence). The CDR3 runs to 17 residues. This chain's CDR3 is CASSPRTGTPGNQPQHF. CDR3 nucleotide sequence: TGTGCCAGCAGTCCTAGAACAGGGACTCCCGGCAATCAGCCCCAGCATTTT.